Listed here are 20 T cell receptor beta chains from one sample, sequenced in a study of blood T cell repertoires in COVID-19. Assay used: immunoSEQ multiplex PCR; TCRdb lists only in-frame clones, some missing. This repertoire shows around 300,000 clones, over 75% found once; its top ten account for 2% to 3%. Specimen: PBMCs or T cells enriched from blood (not recorded which). The receptors stem from a woman between 18 and 30 years old who had recovered from COVID-19.

The J gene is TRBJ1-5, the V gene TRBV11-1, with a weak D call TRBD1 (6 bases). Germline CDR1 and CDR2: SGHAT and FQDESV (reference sequence). Deletions cut 3 bases from V and 9 bases from J, with 18 bases between. This CDR3 contains 15 residues. Here the CDR3 reads CASSFPGHPLRPQHF. The CDR3 DNA reads TGTGCCAGCAGCTTTCCGGGACACCCGTTGAGGCCCCAGCATTTT.

This chain joins TRBV10-3 and TRBJ1-5; D call uncertain. There are 13 residues in the CDR3. V was cut by 8 bases and J by 5 bases, with 13 bases left in between. Germline CDR1 ENHRY, CDR2 SYGVKD. As DNA, the CDR3 is TGTGCCATCTCTTTGGCCAGCGATCAGCCCCAGCATTTT. This translates into CAISLASDQPQHF.

The V gene is TRBV19, the J gene TRBJ1-2; 7 bases agree with TRBD1. Germline-derived CDR1 and CDR2 are LNHDA and SQIVND (reference sequence). V gave up 5 bases and J gave up 0 bases; unmatched junction bases: 6. This CDR3 contains 15 residues. CDR3 in DNA: TGTGCCAGTAGTCCCTTGACAGGGACTAACTATGGCTACACCTTC. It translates to CASSPLTGTNYGYTF. Full variable domain (missing parts from reference TRBV19 and TRBJ1-2): DGGITQSPKYLFRKEGQNVTLSCEQNLNHDAMYWYRQDPGQGLRLIYYSQIVNDFQKGDIAEGYSVSREKKESFPLTVTSAQKNPTAFYLCASSPLTGTNYGYTFGSGTRLTVV.

J is TRBJ1-1 and V is TRBV7-3; D gene ambiguous. Trimming removed 2 bases at V and 1 base at J, with 8 bases between. Germline CDR1 is SGHTA and CDR2 is FQGTGA. This CDR3 contains 14 residues. The CDR3 nucleotides read TGTGCCAGCAGCTTAGGCAGGCCGAACACTGAAGCTTTCTTT. It specifies CASSLGRPNTEAFF. The whole variable domain, remainder taken from reference TRBV7-3 and TRBJ1-1, is GAGVSQTPSNKVTEKGKYVELRCDPISGHTALYWYRQSLGQGPEFLIYFQGTGAADDSGLPNDRFFAVRPEGSVSTLKIQRTERGDSAVYLCASSLGRPNTEAFFGQGTRLTVV.

The V gene is TRBV4-1, the J gene TRBJ2-7; 9 bases align to TRBD1. V dropped 1 base and J dropped 3; count of bases not matched to a gene: 10. CDR1 and CDR2 from the germline V gene are MGHRA and YSYEKL. The CDR3 runs to 17 residues. The DNA for the CDR3 is TGCGCCAGCAGCCAAGGGTCTATATGGGACAGGGACTACGAGCAGTACTTC. This sequence encodes CASSQGSIWDRDYEQYF.

This chain joins TRBV5-1 and TRBJ1-1, with a weak D call TRBD1 (6 bases). This CDR3 spans 15 amino acids. Trimming took 0 bases from V and 1 from J, leaving 10 bases between them. CDR1 and CDR2 from the germline V gene are SGHRS and YFSETQ. The CDR3 DNA sequence: TGCGCCAGCAGCTTGGGGACAGACTCGAACACTGAAGCTTTCTTT. Translation gives CASSLGTDSNTEAFF. Full variable domain (missing parts from reference TRBV5-1 and TRBJ1-1): KAGVTQTPRYLIKTRGQQVTLSCSPISGHRSVSWYQQTPGQGLQFLFEYFSETQRNKGNFPGRFSGRQFSNSRSEMNVSTLELGDSALYLCASSLGTDSNTEAFFGQGTRLTVV.

The rearrangement links TRBV5-8 to TRBJ1-1; 10 bases match TRBD1. CDR1 is SGHTS, CDR2 YDEGEE, per germline. CDR3 length: 16 residues. After removal of 3 bases from V and 6 bases from J, the junction contained 11 bases not matched to a gene. The CDR3 is CASSSKDRGLLSEAFF. Written as DNA, the CDR3 is TGTGCCAGCAGCTCTAAGGACAGGGGGTTGCTTTCTGAAGCTTTCTTT.

J is TRBJ2-7 and V is TRBV5-6; TRBD1 matches 9 bases. The germline CDR1 and CDR2 sequences are SGHDT and YYEEEE. J was trimmed by 2 bases and V by 3 bases; bases with no gene match: 9. The CDR3 runs 16 residues. The CDR3 protein is CASSSGTGLGAYEQYF. In DNA, the CDR3 is TGTGCCAGCAGCTCCGGGACAGGGCTTGGAGCCTACGAGCAGTACTTC.

The rearrangement links TRBV19 to TRBJ2-6; the D is unclear. Between the trimmed V and J ends, which lost 5 bases and 0 bases, there was a span of 8 bases. Germline assignment: CDR1 LNHDA and CDR2 SQIVND (reference sequence). There are 15 residues in the CDR3. CDR3 amino acids: CASSFLSSGANVLTF. CDR3 in DNA: TGTGCCAGTAGTTTCCTTTCCTCTGGGGCCAACGTCCTGACTTTC.

The chain links TRBV2 to TRBJ2-7; D might be TRBD2 (6 bases). Trimming shortened V by 11 bases and J by 6 bases, and 20 bases separated the two germline ends. Germline-derived CDR1 and CDR2 are SNHLY and FYNNEI. The CDR3 spans 13 residues. CDR3 protein: CAGALTAGGEQYF. The CDR3 DNA is TGTGCCGGAGCATTAACAGCCGGGGGCGAGCAGTACTTC.

The chain has TRBV9 and TRBJ1-2; 10 nucleotides match TRBD1. Germline-derived CDR1 and CDR2 are SGDLS and YYNGEE. The CDR3 has 15 residues. V was clipped by 4 bases and J by 8 bases; unmatched bases: 11. The CDR3 nucleotides are TGTGCCAGCAGCCAGAAAGGACAGGGGGTTTACGGCTACACCTTC. Translated, it gives CASSQKGQGVYGYTF.

This clone appeared once. This chain connects TRBV5-4 to TRBJ2-5, with 12 bases lining up with TRBD1. The length of the CDR3 is 16 residues. Per the germline V gene, CDR1 is SGHNT and CDR2 is YYREEE (reference sequence). V gave up 1 base and J gave up 14 bases; unmatched junction bases: 15. The CDR3 is CASSLIGDRGLRATYF. The CDR3, as DNA: TGTGCCAGCAGCTTGATCGGGGACAGGGGGCTGAGGGCCACCTACTTC.

This chain uses TRBV27 with TRBJ1-2; TRBD1 agrees at 9 bases. This CDR3 is built from 13 residues. Unmatched junction bases numbered 6, after V lost 6 bases and J lost 7 bases. CDR1 and CDR2 from the germline V gene are MNHEY and SMNVEV (reference sequence). The chain's CDR3 is CASRPPGQGGYTF. Here the CDR3 DNA reads TGTGCCAGCAGGCCACCGGGACAGGGTGGCTACACCTTC.

The chain links TRBV19 to TRBJ1-5; 8 positions match TRBD1. The germline V gene has CDR1 LNHDA and CDR2 SQIVND (reference sequence). V dropped 2 bases and J dropped 1; count of bases not matched to a gene: 4. This CDR3 is 16 amino acids long. The CDR3 region has the DNA TGTGCCAGTAGTATAACTCAGGGGGCAAGCAATCAGCCCCAGCATTTT. It yields the protein CASSITQGASNQPQHF.

The rearrangement links TRBV2 to TRBJ1-4; TRBD1 agrees at 9 bases. This CDR3 spans 14 amino acids. CDR1 is SNHLY and CDR2 is FYNNEI in the germline V gene. The V segment lost 3 bases and the J segment 8 bases; nucleotides outside the gene matches: 4. The CDR3 nucleotides read TGTGCCAGCAGTGACGGGGACAGGGTGGAAAAACTGTTTTTT. Protein: CASSDGDRVEKLFF.

V usage is TRBV2 and J usage is TRBJ1-2, with D unclear. This CDR3 has 13 residues. Trimming removed 7 bases from V and 8 bases from J, with 17 bases in between. CDR1 is SNHLY, CDR2 FYNNEI, per germline. CDR3 loop: CASKAAFLMGYTF. Written as DNA, the CDR3 is TGTGCCAGCAAGGCAGCGTTCCTTATGGGCTACACCTTC.

The chain joins TRBV5-1 to TRBJ1-5; weak D call: TRBD1 (5 bases). From germline, CDR1 is SGHRS and CDR2 YFSETQ. V shed 0 bases and J shed 4 bases, with 11 bases lying between them. This CDR3 has 15 residues. Written as DNA, the CDR3 is TGCGCCAGCAGCTTGGCCCCAGGGCGGAATCAGCCCCAGCATTTT. Its translation: CASSLAPGRNQPQHF.

The chain employs TRBV5-6 and TRBJ1-6; D may be TRBD1 (5 bases). The CDR3 has 14 residues. V dropped 0 bases and J dropped 7 bases, with 8 bases sitting between them. The germline V gene has CDR1 SGHDT and CDR2 YYEEEE. The CDR3 here is CASSLAGRNSPLHF. The CDR3 DNA reads as TGTGCCAGCAGCTTGGCAGGGAGGAATTCACCCCTCCACTTT.

The chain combines TRBV27 with TRBJ2-1; 8 bases agree with TRBD2. CDR3 length: 15 residues. V lost 2 bases and J lost 7; bases outside the gene matches: 7. Per germline, CDR1 MNHEY and CDR2 SMNVEV (reference sequence). CDR3 protein: CASSLVDRGGNEQFF. CDR3 DNA: TGTGCCAGCAGTTTAGTGGACCGGGGGGGGAATGAGCAGTTCTTC.

The rearrangement links TRBV19 to TRBJ1-2, with D possibly being TRBD1 (6 bases). Germline CDR1 LNHDA, CDR2 SQIVND (reference sequence). The length of the CDR3 is 13 residues. The germline V and J ends were trimmed by 5 bases and 4 bases, with 11 bases remaining between them. In DNA form, the CDR3 reads TGTGCCAGTAGTCCGGACAGACCCTATGGCTACACCTTC. This translates into CASSPDRPYGYTF.